The entry below gives a single TCR beta chain sequence along with its context. TCR beta CDR3 region amplification was performed from RNA transcripts. The HTBI primer set was used in a first-round RT-PCR of the TCR CDR3. One entry per CDR3 protein, called by TCRdb with MiXCR from the multiplex PCR reads. Of 350,000 to 450,000 distinct CDR3 sequences listed, approximately 15% are singletons. This specimen belongs to a study of T cells in Graves' hyperthyroidism and ophthalmopathy. For Graves' hyperthyroidism to be stable, ophthalmopathy could not progress within 18 months. Diagnoses were established using clinical symptoms, serum thyroxine and TRAb, thyroid ultrasound and orbital computed tomography. This clonotype originated in a woman aged 60 to 75 with Graves' hyperthyroidism. The sample consisted of blood.

The DNA of the CDR3 is TGCGCCAGCAGCTTGGTGCCTCTACAGGGGGCCAACTACGAGCAGTACTTC. Protein product: CASSLVPLQGANYEQYF. The chain is built from TRBV5-1 and TRBJ2-7; 9 bases line up with TRBD1. Trimming took 0 bases from V and 3 from J; bases not matched to a gene: 10. This CDR3 is 17 amino acids long. Germline CDR1 and CDR2: SGHRS and YFSETQ.